What follows are 24 T cell receptor beta chains derived from one specimen sequenced in a study of response to subunit inactivated influenza vaccine. Each CDR3 protein is one row after TCRdb ran MiXCR on the RT-PCR reads. The table lists roughly 500,000 distinct CDR3 sequences, less than 25% of them singletons. This sample was shared with a second study, whose subject was T cells expressing NK-cell markers. From that second work: 5'RACE template switching with UMIs generated TCR beta cDNA.

Sequencing used CD4+ T cells sorted from PBMCs, obtained roughly 12 days after vaccination. All receptors come from a man aged 45 to 65 who received an inactivated influenza vaccine.

The V and J genes are TRBV7-3 and TRBJ2-1; D might be TRBD1 (5 bases). From germline, CDR1 is SGHTA and CDR2 FQGTGA. The CDR3 totals 17 residues. Trimming left V 5 bases short and J 1 base short, with 18 bases between. The CDR3 loop is CASSLQPGRTSYNEQFF. CDR3 bases: TGTGCCAGCAGCCTTCAGCCCGGCCGGACATCCTACAATGAGCAGTTCTTC.

This clonotype has just a few counts. The chain combines TRBV7-8 with TRBJ2-7; the D gene is possibly TRBD2 (5 bases). Trimming cost V 2 bases and J 1 base, with 12 bases left between them. This CDR3 is 15 amino acids long. Germline V gene data show CDR1 as SGHVS and CDR2 as FQNEAQ. CDR3 sequence (DNA): TGTGCCAGCAGCTTAACCCGGACGGGGTCCTACGAGCAGTACTTC. Translating gives CASSLTRTGSYEQYF.

V usage is TRBV4-1 and J usage is TRBJ1-5; tentative D call: TRBD1 (5 bases). The CDR3 runs 17 residues. V was trimmed by 1 base and J by 3 bases, leaving 16 bases between them. The germline V gene has CDR1 MGHRA and CDR2 YSYEKL. CDR3 nucleotide sequence: TGCGCCAGCAGCCAAGGCGGGGCCTACTTCGACAATCAGCCCCAGCATTTT. Amino acid sequence: CASSQGGAYFDNQPQHF.

In its sample, this clonotype was seen once. J is TRBJ2-2 and V is TRBV7-6; 9 bases align to TRBD2. The germline CDR1 and CDR2 sequences are SGHVS and FNYEAQ. The CDR3 is 20 residues long. J lost 1 base, V lost 4 bases, and 16 bases had no gene match. The CDR3 DNA sequence: TGTGCCAGCAGCTCATGGTACGGACTAGCGAAACCACGGAACACCGGGGAGCTGTTTTTT. Its protein product is CASSSWYGLAKPRNTGELFF.

This clonotype has ten or more counts. The chain uses TRBV2 and TRBJ2-6; no firm D call. V lost 3 bases and J lost 2, with 8 bases in between. The germline V gene encodes CDR1 SNHLY and CDR2 FYNNEI. This CDR3 has 15 residues. The CDR3 DNA reads as TGTGCCAGCAGTGACGATTTTACTGGGGCCAACGTCCTGACTTTC. It encodes CASSDDFTGANVLTF. Based on the CDR3 plus reference TRBV2 and TRBJ2-6, the full variable domain is EPEVTQTPSHQVTQMGQEVILRCVPISNHLYFYWYRQILGQKVEFLVSFYNNEISEKSEIFDDQFSVERPDGSNFTLKIRSTKLEDSAMYFCASSDDFTGANVLTFGAGSRLTVL.

In this sample, this clonotype turned up a few times. V usage is TRBV11-2 and J usage is TRBJ2-5, with D possibly called TRBD1 or TRBD2 (6 bases each). V gave up 5 bases and J gave up 7 bases, with 20 bases separating them. CDR1 SGHAT and CDR2 FQNNGV come from the germline V gene. The CDR3 spans 15 residues. Written as DNA, the CDR3 is TGTGCCAGCAGCAATCAACTGGGGGGCGGTGGGACCCAGTACTTC. This gives the protein CASSNQLGGGGTQYF.

This chain links TRBV7-2 with TRBJ2-5, with 8 nucleotides matching TRBD2. V lost 0 bases and J lost 5; bases outside the gene matches: 5. The CDR3 totals 15 residues. Looked up from germline, CDR1 is SGHTA and CDR2 is FQGNSA. The CDR3 DNA is TGTGCCAGCAGCTTAGCCGGGACTAGGGAGGAGACCCAGTACTTC. Translating gives CASSLAGTREETQYF.

This clonotype was counted between two and nine times. The chain links TRBV6-1 to TRBJ2-2; 15 nucleotides match TRBD2. Germline loops: CDR1 MNHNS, CDR2 SASEGT. The CDR3 length is 16 residues. J gave up 5 bases and V 6 bases, and 4 bases lay outside the gene matches. The CDR3 protein is CASRGLAGGRTGELFF. In DNA, the CDR3 is TGTGCCAGCAGAGGACTAGCGGGGGGGCGGACCGGGGAGCTGTTTTTT.

The chain couples TRBV28 to TRBJ2-2; maybe TRBD1 (6 bases). This CDR3 is 16 amino acids long. CDR1 and CDR2 from the germline V gene are MDHEN and SYDVKM. V lost 1 base to trimming and J lost 6 bases, with 15 bases between them. CDR3 residues: CASSLSPQGSAGELFF. The CDR3 nucleotides read TGTGCCAGCAGTTTATCCCCACAGGGAAGTGCCGGGGAGCTGTTTTTT. Full variable domain (outside the CDR3, taken from reference TRBV28 and TRBJ2-2): DVKVTQSSRYLVKRTGEKVFLECVQDMDHENMFWYRQDPGLGLRLIYFSYDVKMKEKGDIPEGYSVSREKKERFSLILESASTNQTSMYLCASSLSPQGSAGELFFGEGSRLTVL.

This chain connects TRBV6-2 or TRBV6-3 to TRBJ1-4; D is unclear. The germline CDR1 and CDR2 sequences are MNHEY and SVGEGT. The CDR3 consists of 15 residues. V was shortened by 5 bases and J by 5 bases, with 15 bases between the two germline ends. This CDR3 reads CASSRHQDGNEKLFF. CDR3 DNA sequence: TGTGCCAGCAGTCGCCACCAGGACGGGAATGAAAAACTGTTTTTT.

The V and J genes are TRBV25-1 and TRBJ1-4; 7 bases are shared with TRBD1. This CDR3 is built from 14 residues. V shed 7 bases, J shed 10 bases, and the junction held 12 bases outside the gene matches. Germline-derived CDR1 and CDR2 are MGHDK and SYGVNS. CDR3 amino acids: CASTQTGNFGKLFF. DNA of the CDR3: TGTGCCAGCACACAGACAGGGAACTTCGGAAAACTGTTTTTT.

This clonotype was found a few times. The chain employs TRBV12-3 or TRBV12-4 and TRBJ2-5; 7 bases align to TRBD1. V was clipped by 5 bases and J by 14 bases; unmatched bases: 8. This CDR3 region has 11 residues. The CDR3 sequence is CASSRTGAPYF. The CDR3 DNA follows: TGTGCCAGCAGTCGTACAGGGGCTCCTTACTTC.

This clonotype was observed a few times. This rearrangement joins TRBV20-1 to TRBJ1-2; TRBD1 matches 9 bases. Germline-derived CDR1 and CDR2 are DFQATT and SNEGSKA (reference sequence). The CDR3 loop spans 15 amino acids. J was trimmed by 6 bases and V by 6 bases; bases with no gene match: 14. The CDR3 loop is CSATNLGGTGNGYTF. For the CDR3, the DNA is TGCAGTGCCACCAACCTAGGTGGGACAGGGAATGGCTACACCTTC.

There are a few counts of this clonotype. The chain joins TRBV29-1 to TRBJ2-3; TRBD2 agrees at 9 bases. After removal of 6 bases from V and 2 bases from J, the junction contained 9 bases not matched to a gene. Per the germline V gene, CDR1 is SQVTM and CDR2 is ANQGSEA. CDR3 length: 15 amino acids. DNA for the CDR3: TGCAGCGTATCGGGACTAGCTCCTCACACAGATACGCAGTATTTT. Amino acids: CSVSGLAPHTDTQYF.

The CDR3 here is CASSEPIRDVGGYNEQFF. The CDR3 nucleotides read TGTGCCAGCAGTGAACCAATCAGGGACGTGGGGGGGTACAATGAGCAGTTCTTC. V gene TRBV25-1 combines with J gene TRBJ2-1; TRBD2 matches 7 bases. This CDR3 region has 18 residues. The ends lost 2 bases at V and 4 bases at J; junction bases unmatched: 14. The germline CDR1 and CDR2 sequences are MGHDK and SYGVNS.

This rearrangement joins TRBV3-1 to TRBJ1-6; no clear D gene. Germline-derived CDR1 and CDR2 are LGHDT and YNNKEL (reference sequence). CDR3 length: 13 amino acids. Between the trimmed V and J ends, which lost 1 base and 9 bases, there was a span of 7 bases. The CDR3 reads CASSQGSSSPLHF. For the CDR3, the DNA is TGTGCCAGCAGCCAAGGGTCCAGTTCACCCCTCCACTTT. Full variable domain (missing parts from reference TRBV3-1 and TRBJ1-6): DTAVSQTPKYLVTQMGNDKSIKCEQNLGHDTMYWYKQDSKKFLKIMFSYNNKELIINETVPNRFSPKSPDKAHLNLHINSLELGDSAVYFCASSQGSSSPLHFGNGTRLTVT.

This clonotype was seen more than once but under ten times. This chain joins TRBV4-1 and TRBJ2-7; D remains unclear. The germline gives CDR1 MGHRA, CDR2 YSYEKL. The CDR3 has 14 residues. Between the trimmed V and J ends, which lost 1 base and 4 bases, there was a span of 11 bases. In DNA form, the CDR3 reads TGCGCCAGCAGCCAAGTCTCCGACTTGTACGAGCAGTACTTC. Its translation is CASSQVSDLYEQYF.

The chain is built from TRBV29-1 and TRBJ2-1; no definite D call. Germline V gives CDR1 SQVTM, CDR2 ANQGSEA. The CDR3 runs 13 residues. The CDR3 here is CRAHVGRINEQFF. The CDR3 DNA follows: TGCAGGGCTCATGTTGGGCGTATTAATGAGCAGTTCTTC.

This sequence joins TRBV2 and TRBJ1-5, with a weak D call TRBD1 (6 bases). CDR1 and CDR2 from the germline V gene are SNHLY and FYNNEI. The CDR3 length is 15 residues. The V gene lost 5 bases and the J gene lost 1 base, with 12 bases spanning the gap. Here the CDR3 reads CASSSDSPSNQPQHF. The CDR3 DNA is TGTGCCAGCAGTTCGGACAGCCCCAGCAATCAGCCCCAGCATTTT.

This clonotype has a handful of counts. The rearrangement uses TRBV7-9 and TRBJ2-5; D uncertain. Germline V CDR1 and CDR2: SEHNR, FQNEAQ (reference sequence). The CDR3 length is 11 residues. The V end lost 5 bases, the J end lost 9 bases, and 10 bases lay between the germline ends. The DNA for the CDR3 is TGTGCCAGCAGCCCCGGTCTCGCCCAGTACTTC. This encodes CASSPGLAQYF.

This clonotype has a count of ten or more. The chain is built from TRBV7-9 and TRBJ2-7; TRBD2 matches at 7 bases. CDR3 size: 14 residues. CDR1 is SEHNR, CDR2 FQNEAQ, per germline (reference sequence). Germline trimming cut 8 bases from V and 0 bases from J; bases unmatched to any gene: 7. CDR3 in amino acids: CASGPGRFSYEQYF. In DNA form, the CDR3 reads TGTGCCAGCGGGCCCGGGAGGTTCTCCTACGAGCAGTACTTC.

V usage is TRBV11-3 and J usage is TRBJ2-5; D unresolved. Trimming pared 5 bases from V and 9 bases from J, leaving 13 bases between. The CDR3 runs 12 residues. Germline assignment: CDR1 SGHNT and CDR2 YENEEA. The CDR3, as DNA: TGTGCCAGCAGCCGGTTTGGCGAGGCCCAGTACTTC. Amino acids: CASSRFGEAQYF. Using reference TRBV11-3 and TRBJ2-5 for the parts outside the CDR3, the full variable domain is EAGVVQSPRYKIIEKKQPVAFWCNPISGHNTLYWYLQNLGQGPELLIRYENEEAVDDSQLPKDRFSAERLKGVDSTLKIQPAELGDSAVYLCASSRFGEAQYFGPGTRLLVL.

J is TRBJ2-3 and V is TRBV20-1; the D gene is possibly TRBD2 (5 bases). V shed 0 bases and J shed 4 bases, with 14 bases lying between them. Germline CDR1 is DFQATT and CDR2 is SNEGSKA (reference sequence). The CDR3 extends over 15 amino acids. This chain's CDR3 is CSARDMKRTADTQYF. The CDR3 nucleotides are TGCAGTGCTAGAGATATGAAGCGGACGGCAGATACGCAGTATTTT.

This clonotype has only a few counts. The gene calls are TRBV28 and TRBJ2-3; 7 nucleotides agree with TRBD1. The CDR3 has 14 amino acids. Germline V CDR1 and CDR2: MDHEN, SYDVKM. The V gene end was trimmed by 7 bases and the J gene end by 2 bases; junction bases not matched to a gene: 6. CDR3 DNA: TGTGCCAGCATCGGACAGGCGTACACAGATACGCAGTATTTT. As protein: CASIGQAYTDTQYF.